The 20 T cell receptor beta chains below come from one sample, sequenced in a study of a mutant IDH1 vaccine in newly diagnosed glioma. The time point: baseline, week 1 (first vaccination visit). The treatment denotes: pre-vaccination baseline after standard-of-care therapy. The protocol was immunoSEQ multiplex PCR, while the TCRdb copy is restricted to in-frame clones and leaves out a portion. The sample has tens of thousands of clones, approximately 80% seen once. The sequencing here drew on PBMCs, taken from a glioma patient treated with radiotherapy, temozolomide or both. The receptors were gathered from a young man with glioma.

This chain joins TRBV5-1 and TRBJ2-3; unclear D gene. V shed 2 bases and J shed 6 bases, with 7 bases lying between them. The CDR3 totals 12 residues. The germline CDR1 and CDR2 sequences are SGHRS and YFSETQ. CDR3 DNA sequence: TGCGCCAGCAGCTTAAGAGAGGATACGCAGTATTTT. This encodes CASSLREDTQYF.

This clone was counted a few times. In nucleotides, the CDR3 is TGTGCCAGCAGTTTATCAGGAGAGGGAGGCTTGGGCACTGAAGCTTTCTTT. Its translation is CASSLSGEGGLGTEAFF. This chain uses TRBV27 with TRBJ1-1; D not certain. The CDR3 length is 17 residues. V was shortened by 0 bases and J by 4 bases, with 18 bases between the two germline ends. Germline V gene sequence: CDR1 MNHEY, CDR2 SMNVEV (reference sequence).

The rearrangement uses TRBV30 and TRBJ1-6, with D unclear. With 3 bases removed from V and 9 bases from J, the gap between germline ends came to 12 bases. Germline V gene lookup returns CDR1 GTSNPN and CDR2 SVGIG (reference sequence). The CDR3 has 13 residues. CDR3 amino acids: CAWSERRISPLHF. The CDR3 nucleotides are TGTGCCTGGAGCGAACGACGAATTTCACCCCTCCACTTT.

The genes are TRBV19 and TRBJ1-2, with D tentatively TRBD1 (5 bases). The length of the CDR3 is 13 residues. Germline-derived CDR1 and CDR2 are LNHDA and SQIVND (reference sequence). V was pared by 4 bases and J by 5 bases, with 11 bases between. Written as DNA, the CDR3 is TGTGCCAGTAGTAAGGCGGCAGGGTATGGCTACACCTTC. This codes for CASSKAAGYGYTF. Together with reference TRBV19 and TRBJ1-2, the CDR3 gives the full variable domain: DGGITQSPKYLFRKEGQNVTLSCEQNLNHDAMYWYRQDPGQGLRLIYYSQIVNDFQKGDIAEGYSVSREKKESFPLTVTSAQKNPTAFYLCASSKAAGYGYTFGSGTRLTVV.

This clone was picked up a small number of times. DNA for the CDR3: TGTGCCAGCAGCCCCGAGGGACAGGGGGGCGAAGCTTTCTTT. It yields the protein CASSPEGQGGEAFF. V usage is TRBV7-2 and J usage is TRBJ1-1; TRBD1 matches at 11 bases. The germline V gene has CDR1 SGHTA and CDR2 FQGNSA. The CDR3 runs to 14 residues. The V segment lost 5 bases and the J segment 8 bases; nucleotides outside the gene matches: 7.

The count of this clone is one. The CDR3 bases are TGTGCCTGGTGGGAAGGGACGGGCTATGGCTACACCTTC. Its protein product is CAWWEGTGYGYTF. The chain links TRBV30 to TRBJ1-2, with D maybe TRBD1 (5 bases). The germline gives CDR1 GTSNPN, CDR2 SVGIG (reference sequence). Trimming left V 5 bases short and J 4 bases short, with 14 bases between. This CDR3 is 13 amino acids long. Drawing the rest from reference TRBV30 and TRBJ1-2, the complete variable domain is SQTIHQWPATLVQPVGSPLSLECTVEGTSNPNLYWYRQAAGRGLQLLFYSVGIGQISSEVPQNLSASRPQDRQFILSSKKLLLSDSGFYLCAWWEGTGYGYTFGSGTRLTVV.

CDR3 nucleotides: TGCGCCAGCAGCCAAGACCGGACTAGCGGGAACCAAGAGACCCAGTACTTC. This gives the protein CASSQDRTSGNQETQYF. The chain uses TRBV4-1 and TRBJ2-5; the match to TRBD2 covers 12 bases. The CDR3 extends over 17 amino acids. Germline V gives CDR1 MGHRA, CDR2 YSYEKL. J gave up 0 bases and V 0 bases, and 2 bases lay outside the gene matches.

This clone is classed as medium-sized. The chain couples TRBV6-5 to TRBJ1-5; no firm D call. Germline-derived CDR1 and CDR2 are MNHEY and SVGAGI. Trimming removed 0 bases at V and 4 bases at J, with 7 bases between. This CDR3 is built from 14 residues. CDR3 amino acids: CASSYSRVNQPQHF. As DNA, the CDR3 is TGTGCCAGCAGTTACTCAAGGGTAAATCAGCCCCAGCATTTT.

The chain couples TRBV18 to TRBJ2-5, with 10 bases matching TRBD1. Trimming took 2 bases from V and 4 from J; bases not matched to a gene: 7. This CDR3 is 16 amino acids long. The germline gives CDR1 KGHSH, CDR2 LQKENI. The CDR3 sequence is CASSPRGQGSGETQYF. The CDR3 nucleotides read TGTGCCAGCTCACCAAGGGGACAGGGGTCAGGAGAGACCCAGTACTTC. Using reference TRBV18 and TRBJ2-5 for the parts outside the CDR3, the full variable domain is NAGVMQNPRHLVRRRGQEARLRCSPMKGHSHVYWYRQLPEEGLKFMVYLQKENIIDESGMPKERFSAEFPKEGPSILRIQQVVRGDSAAYFCASSPRGQGSGETQYFGPGTRLLVL.

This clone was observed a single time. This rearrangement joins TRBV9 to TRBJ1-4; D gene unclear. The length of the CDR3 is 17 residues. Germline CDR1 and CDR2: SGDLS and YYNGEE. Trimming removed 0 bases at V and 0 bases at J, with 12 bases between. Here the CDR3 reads CASSVGSSGATNEKLFF. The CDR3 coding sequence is TGTGCCAGCAGCGTAGGATCAAGTGGTGCAACTAATGAAAAACTGTTTTTT.

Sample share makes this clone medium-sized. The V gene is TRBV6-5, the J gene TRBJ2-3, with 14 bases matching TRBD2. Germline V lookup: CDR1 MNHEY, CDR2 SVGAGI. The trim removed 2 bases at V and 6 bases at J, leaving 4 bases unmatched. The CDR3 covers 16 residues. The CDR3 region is CASSYRTSGRPDTQYF. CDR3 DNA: TGTGCCAGCAGTTACAGGACTAGCGGGAGGCCGGATACGCAGTATTTT.

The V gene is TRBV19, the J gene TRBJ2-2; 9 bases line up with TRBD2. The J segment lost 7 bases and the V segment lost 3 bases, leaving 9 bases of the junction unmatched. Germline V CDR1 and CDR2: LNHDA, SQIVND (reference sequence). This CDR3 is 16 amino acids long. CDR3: CASSIPGGRAVGELFF. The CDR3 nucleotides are TGTGCCAGTAGTATCCCCGGCGGGAGGGCCGTCGGGGAGCTGTTTTTT.

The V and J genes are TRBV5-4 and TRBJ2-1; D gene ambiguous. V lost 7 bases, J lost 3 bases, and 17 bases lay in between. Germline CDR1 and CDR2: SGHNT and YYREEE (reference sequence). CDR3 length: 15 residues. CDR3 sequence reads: CASCLGQALYNEQFF. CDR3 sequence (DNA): TGTGCCAGCTGCCTAGGGCAGGCGCTCTACAATGAGCAGTTCTTC.

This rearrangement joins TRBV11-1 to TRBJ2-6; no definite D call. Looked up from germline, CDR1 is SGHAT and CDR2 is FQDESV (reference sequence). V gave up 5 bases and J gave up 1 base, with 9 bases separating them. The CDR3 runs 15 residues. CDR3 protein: CASSPPVSGANVLTF. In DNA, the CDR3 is TGTGCCAGCAGCCCCCCAGTTTCTGGGGCCAACGTCCTGACTTTC.

This chain's CDR3 is CAWSGEHTGELFF. CDR3 DNA sequence: TGTGCCTGGAGTGGTGAGCACACCGGGGAGCTGTTTTTT. The J gene is TRBJ2-2, the V gene TRBV30; no reliable D call. There are 13 residues in the CDR3. Between the trimmed V and J ends, which lost 1 base and 3 bases, there was a span of 6 bases. Germline loops: CDR1 GTSNPN, CDR2 SVGIG (reference sequence).

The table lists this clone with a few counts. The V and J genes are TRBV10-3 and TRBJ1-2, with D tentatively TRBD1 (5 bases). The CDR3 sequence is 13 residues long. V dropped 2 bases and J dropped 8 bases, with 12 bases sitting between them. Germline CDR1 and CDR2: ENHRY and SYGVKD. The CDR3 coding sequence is TGTGCCATCAGTGAGAGGGGCCTCGAGGGCTACACCTTC. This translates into CAISERGLEGYTF.

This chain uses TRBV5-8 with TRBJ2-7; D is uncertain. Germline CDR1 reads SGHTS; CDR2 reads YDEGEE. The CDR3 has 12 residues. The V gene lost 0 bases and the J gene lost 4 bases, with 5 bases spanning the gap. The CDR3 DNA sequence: TGTGCCAGCAGCTTGGAGCATTACGAGCAGTACTTC. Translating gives CASSLEHYEQYF.

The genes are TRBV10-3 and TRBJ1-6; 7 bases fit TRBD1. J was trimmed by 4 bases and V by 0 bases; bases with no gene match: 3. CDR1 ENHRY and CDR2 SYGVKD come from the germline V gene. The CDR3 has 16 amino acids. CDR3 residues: CAISESMGQYNSPLHF. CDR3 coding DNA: TGTGCCATCAGTGAGTCTATGGGACAGTATAATTCACCCCTCCACTTT.

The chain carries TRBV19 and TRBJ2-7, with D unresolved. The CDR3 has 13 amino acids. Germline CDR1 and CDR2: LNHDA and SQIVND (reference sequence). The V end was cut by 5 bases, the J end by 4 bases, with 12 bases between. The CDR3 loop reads CASSSSDGYEQYF. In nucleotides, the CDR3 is TGTGCCAGTAGTTCCTCGGACGGGTACGAGCAGTACTTC.

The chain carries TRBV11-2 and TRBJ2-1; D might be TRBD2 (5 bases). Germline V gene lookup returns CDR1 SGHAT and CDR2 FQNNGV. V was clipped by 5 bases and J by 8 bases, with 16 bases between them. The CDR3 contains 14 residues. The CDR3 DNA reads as TGTGCCAGCAGCCTACTGGCGGACTTGGATGAGCAGTTCTTC. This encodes CASSLLADLDEQFF. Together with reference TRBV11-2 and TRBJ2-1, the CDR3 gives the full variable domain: EAGVAQSPRYKIIEKRQSVAFWCNPISGHATLYWYQQILGQGPKLLIQFQNNGVVDDSQLPKDRFSAERLKGVDSTLKIQPAKLEDSAVYLCASSLLADLDEQFFGPGTRLTVL.